Listed here are 8 T cell receptor beta chains from one sample, sequenced in a study of type 1 and type 2 diabetes patients. The PCR template was genomic DNA. Amplification of the beta chain CDR3 used 30 forward and 13 reverse multiplex primers. TCRdb passed the multiplex PCR reads through MiXCR, listing each CDR3 protein once. Altogether fewer than 350,000 distinct CDR3 sequences are present, more than 40% being singletons, with the ten largest covering roughly 13%. Material for sequencing was peripheral blood mononuclear cells (PBMCs). These receptors originate from a man younger than 30 with type 2 diabetes.

This clonotype was detected only a few times. The J gene is TRBJ1-1, the V gene TRBV10-2; perhaps TRBD1 as D (5 bases). CDR1 and CDR2 (germline): WSHSY, SAAADI. The CDR3 totals 15 residues. V lost 1 base to trimming and J lost 5 bases, with 14 bases between them. The CDR3 loop reads CASSEWGGGLTEAFF. CDR3 DNA: TGCGCCAGCAGTGAGTGGGGGGGAGGGCTTACTGAAGCTTTCTTT.

The chain links TRBV28 to TRBJ1-1; 7 bases are a match to TRBD1. This CDR3 is 14 amino acids long. Germline V gene lookup returns CDR1 MDHEN and CDR2 SYDVKM. The V segment lost 3 bases and the J segment 5 bases; nucleotides outside the gene matches: 6. DNA of the CDR3: TGTGCCAGCAGTTTGATTGCAGGGGGGACTGAAGCTTTCTTT. As protein: CASSLIAGGTEAFF. Using reference TRBV28 and TRBJ1-1 for the parts outside the CDR3, the full variable domain is DVKVTQSSRYLVKRTGEKVFLECVQDMDHENMFWYRQDPGLGLRLIYFSYDVKMKEKGDIPEGYSVSREKKERFSLILESASTNQTSMYLCASSLIAGGTEAFFGQGTRLTVV.

The V gene is TRBV20-1, the J gene TRBJ2-7, with TRBD1 identical over 7 bases. V shed 3 bases, J shed 2 bases, and the junction held 4 bases outside the gene matches. The V gene's germline CDR1 is DFQATT and CDR2 SNEGSKA (reference sequence). The CDR3 covers 13 residues. The CDR3 is CSARAGTAYEQYF. Written as DNA, the CDR3 is TGCAGTGCTAGGGCCGGGACAGCCTACGAGCAGTACTTC.

The chain recombines TRBV19 with TRBJ2-1; 10 bases map to TRBD2. The CDR3 totals 13 residues. V shed 4 bases, J shed 7 bases, and the junction held 1 base outside the gene matches. CDR1 is LNHDA and CDR2 is SQIVND in the germline V gene (reference sequence). DNA for the CDR3: TGTGCCAGTAGTACGGGACTAGCGAATGAGCAGTTCTTC. Translated, it gives CASSTGLANEQFF.

DNA of the CDR3: TGTGCCAGCAGACCCACGGAGCTGGTAGAAGAGACCCAGTACTTC. Amino acid sequence: CASRPTELVEETQYF. This sequence joins TRBV6-5 and TRBJ2-5; unclear D gene. The CDR3 contains 15 residues. V shed 6 bases and J shed 3 bases, with 17 bases lying between them. The germline CDR1 and CDR2 sequences are MNHEY and SVGAGI.

The V and J genes are TRBV30 and TRBJ1-1; D gene ambiguous. The CDR3 sequence is 13 residues long. Germline V gives CDR1 GTSNPN, CDR2 SVGIG (reference sequence). Trimming cost V 4 bases and J 3 bases, with 12 bases left between them. Here the CDR3 DNA reads TGTGCCTGGATAGGTACCGCGGACACTGAAGCTTTCTTT. Translated: CAWIGTADTEAFF.

V and J are TRBV30 and TRBJ2-3; a weak D match, TRBD1 (5 bases). The V gene's germline CDR1 is GTSNPN and CDR2 SVGIG (reference sequence). The V end lost 0 bases, the J end lost 0 bases, and 13 bases lay between the germline ends. This CDR3 is 16 amino acids long. The DNA for the CDR3 is TGTGCCTGGAGTGTACTCGATCCAGGGAGCACAGATACGCAGTATTTT. It encodes CAWSVLDPGSTDTQYF.

The V call is TRBV29-1, the J call TRBJ2-3; possibly TRBD2 for D (6 bases). CDR3 size: 13 residues. The ends were cut back, 3 bases at V and 5 bases at J, with 12 bases in the middle. Germline lookup yields CDR1 SQVTM and CDR2 ANQGSEA. CDR3 sequence (DNA): TGCAGCGTTGACACACCGGGGGAAGATACGCAGTATTTT. The encoded protein is CSVDTPGEDTQYF.